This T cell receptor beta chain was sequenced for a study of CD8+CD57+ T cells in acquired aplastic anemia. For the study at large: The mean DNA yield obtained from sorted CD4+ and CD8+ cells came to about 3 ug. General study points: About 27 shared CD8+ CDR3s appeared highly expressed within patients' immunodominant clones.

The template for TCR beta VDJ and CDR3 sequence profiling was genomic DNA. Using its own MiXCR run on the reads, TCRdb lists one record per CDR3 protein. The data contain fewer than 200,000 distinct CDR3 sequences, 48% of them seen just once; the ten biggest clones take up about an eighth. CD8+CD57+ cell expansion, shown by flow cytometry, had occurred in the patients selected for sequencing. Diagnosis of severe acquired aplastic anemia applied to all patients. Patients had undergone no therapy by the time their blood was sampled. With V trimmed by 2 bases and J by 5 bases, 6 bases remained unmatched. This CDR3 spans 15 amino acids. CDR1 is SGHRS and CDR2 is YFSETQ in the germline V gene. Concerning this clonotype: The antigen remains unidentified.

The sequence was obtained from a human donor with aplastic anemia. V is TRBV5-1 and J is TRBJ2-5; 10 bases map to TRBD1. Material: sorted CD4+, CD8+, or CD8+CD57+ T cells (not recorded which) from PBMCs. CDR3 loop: CASSLRQGAGETQYF. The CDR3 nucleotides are TGCGCCAGCAGCTTAAGACAGGGGGCCGGGGAGACCCAGTACTTC.